These 14 T cell receptor beta chains were all obtained from the same sample, sequenced in a study of shared clonotypes between healthy human individuals. The naive CD8 fraction comprised CD45RO-negative cells positively selected for CCR7 and excluded terminally differentiated effector memory CD45RA+ cells. Data came from immunoSEQ multiplex PCR; TCRdb stores just in-frame clones and leaves some out. Of some 2 million clones in the sample, roughly 95% were seen once. Sample: naive CD8+ T cells sorted from blood. The receptors were gathered from a man between 18 and 29 years old in good health.

The rearrangement links TRBV27 to TRBJ2-5; TRBD2 aligns across 11 bases. Germline V lookup: CDR1 MNHEY, CDR2 SMNVEV (reference sequence). The CDR3 totals 13 residues. With V trimmed by 2 bases and J by 10 bases, 3 bases remained unmatched. This CDR3 reads CASSLASGGHQYF. CDR3 nucleotides: TGTGCCAGCAGTTTAGCTAGCGGGGGGCACCAGTACTTC.

A single count supports this clone. The chain recombines TRBV27 with TRBJ2-7; 7 bases fit TRBD1. The CDR3 has 13 amino acids. CDR1 and CDR2 (germline): MNHEY, SMNVEV (reference sequence). The V gene end was trimmed by 6 bases and the J gene end by 4 bases; junction bases not matched to a gene: 6. CDR3 in amino acids: CASSVHRGYEQYF. In DNA, the CDR3 is TGTGCCAGCAGCGTTCACAGGGGATACGAGCAGTACTTC.

This clone was observed once. This chain joins TRBV27 and TRBJ1-2; possibly TRBD1 for D (6 bases). This CDR3 contains 14 residues. V was shortened by 6 bases and J by 4 bases, with 15 bases between the two germline ends. From germline, CDR1 is MNHEY and CDR2 SMNVEV (reference sequence). The CDR3 is CASSPPGGLYGYTF. CDR3 in DNA: TGTGCCAGCAGCCCTCCGGGGGGCCTCTATGGCTACACCTTC.

The chain joins TRBV2 to TRBJ2-2, with TRBD2 identical over 10 bases. After removal of 2 bases from V and 8 bases from J, the junction contained 8 bases not matched to a gene. Germline V gives CDR1 SNHLY, CDR2 FYNNEI. The CDR3 totals 16 residues. The CDR3 reads CASSEIAGGPEGELFF. Written as DNA, the CDR3 is TGTGCCAGCAGTGAAATAGCGGGAGGACCGGAGGGGGAGCTGTTTTTT.

V is TRBV11-2 and J is TRBJ2-5; D is ambiguous. The CDR3 loop spans 16 amino acids. Germline CDR1 SGHAT, CDR2 FQNNGV. The V end lost 1 base, the J end lost 6 bases, and 18 bases lay between the germline ends. The CDR3: CASSLGVGNRLQTQYF. CDR3 nucleotides: TGTGCCAGCAGCTTAGGGGTAGGCAACCGGCTTCAGACCCAGTACTTC.

The rearrangement links TRBV4-3 to TRBJ1-2; D unclear. The CDR3 runs 15 residues. Trimming took 0 bases from V and 3 from J, leaving 11 bases between them. The germline V gene has CDR1 LGHNA and CDR2 YSLEER. The CDR3, as DNA: TGCGCCAGCAGCCAAGAAAGGGCCATATACTATGGCTACACCTTC. Amino acids: CASSQERAIYYGYTF.

V gene TRBV19 combines with J gene TRBJ1-2; 9 bases agree with TRBD1. The V segment lost 6 bases and the J segment 6 bases; nucleotides outside the gene matches: 14. Germline V lookup: CDR1 LNHDA, CDR2 SQIVND (reference sequence). The length of the CDR3 is 16 residues. The CDR3, as DNA: TGTGCCAGTAGCCCAGAAGGGACAGGGTATTTGGATGGCTACACCTTC. Translated, it gives CASSPEGTGYLDGYTF.

The chain carries TRBV19 and TRBJ1-4; perhaps TRBD1 as D (5 bases). V was trimmed by 5 bases and J by 7 bases, leaving 14 bases between them. There are 14 residues in the CDR3. Germline V gives CDR1 LNHDA, CDR2 SQIVND (reference sequence). The CDR3 nucleotides are TGTGCCAGTAGTCCCCCAGTGGGGGGTGAAAAACTGTTTTTT. Encoded protein: CASSPPVGGEKLFF. Full variable domain (missing parts from reference TRBV19 and TRBJ1-4): DGGITQSPKYLFRKEGQNVTLSCEQNLNHDAMYWYRQDPGQGLRLIYYSQIVNDFQKGDIAEGYSVSREKKESFPLTVTSAQKNPTAFYLCASSPPVGGEKLFFGSGTQLSVL.

The rearrangement uses TRBV2 and TRBJ1-1; TRBD1 aligns across 7 bases. Unmatched junction bases numbered 16, after V lost 6 bases and J lost 0 bases. CDR1 SNHLY and CDR2 FYNNEI come from the germline V gene. CDR3 length equals 18 residues. For the CDR3, the DNA is TGTGCCAGCAGCTGGGACAGCATTGCCTTACCAATGAACACTGAAGCTTTCTTT. This sequence encodes CASSWDSIALPMNTEAFF.

This clone was detected only once. The chain has TRBV29-1 and TRBJ1-2; D remains unclear. Germline lookup yields CDR1 SQVTM and CDR2 ANQGSEA. V was cut by 5 bases and J by 2 bases, with 12 bases left in between. CDR3 length equals 13 residues. CDR3 DNA: TGCAGCGTTTTGAAGGACGGGAACTATGGCTACACCTTC. Translation gives CSVLKDGNYGYTF. The full variable domain, rest sourced from reference TRBV29-1 and TRBJ1-2, is SAVISQKPSRDICQRGTSLTIQCQVDSQVTMMFWYRQQPGQSLTLIATANQGSEATYESGFVIDKFPISRPNLTFSTLTVSNMSPEDSSIYLCSVLKDGNYGYTFGSGTRLTVV.

This clone appeared a single time. The genes are TRBV6-5 and TRBJ2-5; D may be TRBD2 (6 bases). Deletions cut 4 bases from V and 3 bases from J, with 15 bases between. Germline V gene lookup returns CDR1 MNHEY and CDR2 SVGAGI. The CDR3 runs 15 residues. The CDR3 nucleotides are TGTGCCAGCAGTTTTCTTGGCGGGGCAGAAGAGACCCAGTACTTC. Protein product: CASSFLGGAEETQYF.

This clone occurred once. This CDR3 is CASSRTGGWGEAFF. The DNA for the CDR3 is TGTGCCAGCAGTCGGACAGGGGGCTGGGGTGAAGCTTTCTTT. This chain joins TRBV2 and TRBJ1-1; 11 bases map to TRBD1. V lost 5 bases to trimming and J lost 7 bases; unmatched junction nucleotides: 6. Germline-derived CDR1 and CDR2 are SNHLY and FYNNEI. This CDR3 is 14 amino acids long.

The chain links TRBV30 to TRBJ2-5, with TRBD1 matching 11 bases. With 4 bases clipped from V and 5 bases from J, the junction kept 6 bases outside the gene matches. Germline lookup yields CDR1 GTSNPN and CDR2 SVGIG (reference sequence). This CDR3 region has 14 residues. In DNA, the CDR3 is TGTGCCTGGACCCGGACAGGGGGCCGGGAGACCCAGTACTTC. Residues: CAWTRTGGRETQYF.

This clone occurred once. The V gene is TRBV6-5, the J gene TRBJ1-4, with D uncertain. The CDR3 runs to 14 residues. Per germline, CDR1 MNHEY and CDR2 SVGAGI. Trimming took off 2 bases at V and 8 bases at J, with 12 bases between the two ends. CDR3 bases: TGTGCCAGCAGTTACCTGGGAAGGGAGGAAAAACTGTTTTTT. It yields the protein CASSYLGREEKLFF.